The rows below give T cell receptor beta chains drawn from one sample of a study of cytomegalovirus exposure and HLA in healthy donors. Assay: immunoSEQ multiplex PCR; the TCRdb copy retains only in-frame clones and omits some. Of some 130,000 clones in the sample, about 68% were seen once. Material for sequencing was PBMCs. Source of these receptors: a human donor in good health. CDR3s include the opening cysteine and the closing phenylalanine or tryptophan. A D gene is named only where the DNA matches it firmly. Only part of the rows carry a size: once, few, many, or a class if the clone is expanded.

cdr3_length	v_call	d_call	j_call	clone_size	cdr3_aa	cdr3_nt
14	TRBV28	TRBD1	TRBJ1-2	-	CASSRQGRNYGYTF	TGTGCCAGCAGTAGACAGGGGAGGAACTATGGCTACACCTTC
12	TRBV15	-	TRBJ2-5	-	CATSTGEGTQYF	TGTGCCACCAGCACGGGGGAAGGGACCCAGTACTTC
15	TRBV9	-	TRBJ1-1	-	CASSTGPGRGTEAFF	TGTGCCAGCAGCACCGGCCCTGGGCGGGGCACTGAAGCTTTCTTT
15	TRBV18	TRBD1	TRBJ1-1	-	CASSPQQGPNTEAFF	TGTGCCAGCTCACCGCAACAGGGGCCGAACACTGAAGCTTTCTTT
14	TRBV6-1	-	TRBJ1-2	-	CASSEWPGFDGYTF	TGTGCCAGCAGTGAGTGGCCGGGTTTCGATGGCTACACCTTC
16	TRBV5-6	TRBD1	TRBJ1-5	-	CASSPTTGRGDQPQHF	TGTGCCAGCAGCCCGACGACAGGGAGAGGGGATCAGCCCCAGCATTTT
12	TRBV10-1	TRBD1	TRBJ2-1	-	CASSPEGDRKFF	TGCGCCAGCAGTCCCGAAGGGGACAGAAAGTTCTTC
13	TRBV6-5	TRBD1	TRBJ1-1	few	CASKGTANTEAFF	TGTGCCAGCAAAGGGACAGCAAACACTGAAGCTTTCTTT
16	TRBV18	TRBD2	TRBJ2-1	few	CASSPGGLASASEQFF	TGTGCCAGCTCGCCAGGCGGACTAGCATCCGCCAGTGAGCAGTTCTTC
15	TRBV4-3	-	TRBJ2-3	-	CASSQNEGGTDTQYF	TGCGCCAGCAGCCAAAATGAGGGAGGAACAGATACGCAGTATTTT
16	TRBV5-4	-	TRBJ2-7	-	CASSLGAPGLNYEQYF	TGTGCCAGCAGCTTGGGTGCCCCGGGACTTAATTACGAGCAGTACTTC
17	TRBV15	TRBD1	TRBJ2-6	few	CATTQGQGRIGANVLTF	TGTGCCACCACCCAGGGACAGGGAAGGATTGGGGCCAACGTCCTGACTTTC
16	TRBV19	-	TRBJ2-1	few	CASRIDSSSSYNEQFF	TGTGCCAGTAGGATTGACAGCTCAAGCTCCTACAATGAGCAGTTCTTC
16	TRBV18	TRBD1	TRBJ2-7	-	CASSTPGTGGAYEQYF	TGTGCCAGCTCAACACCCGGGACAGGGGGAGCCTACGAGCAGTACTTC
13	TRBV19	TRBD1	TRBJ2-7	-	CASSIQGAYEQYF	TGTGCCAGTAGTATCCAGGGGGCCTACGAGCAGTACTTC
12	TRBV5-6	-	TRBJ2-3	-	CASSLSTDTQYF	TGTGCCAGCAGCTTGTCGACAGATACGCAGTATTTT
15	TRBV6-1	TRBD1	TRBJ2-3	few	CASSAGQGRSGTQYF	TGTGCCAGCAGTGCCGGACAGGGGAGGTCAGGAACGCAGTATTTT
22	TRBV10-3	-	TRBJ2-5	-	CAISELSSGRTEGGGIQETQYF	TGTGCCATCAGTGAACTATCCTCCGGGAGAACTGAGGGGGGGGGAATTCAAGAGACCCAGTACTTC
14	TRBV28	-	TRBJ2-5	few	CASSQEAAQETQYF	TGTGCCAGCAGTCAGGAAGCGGCACAAGAGACCCAGTACTTC
14	TRBV6-1	TRBD1	TRBJ2-7	-	CASSGTGTSYEQYF	TGTGCCAGCAGCGGGACAGGGACCTCCTACGAGCAGTACTTC
17	TRBV19	TRBD2	TRBJ2-1	-	CASSSGLAGGSYNEQFF	TGTGCCAGTAGTTCGGGACTAGCGGGAGGTTCCTACAATGAGCAGTTCTTC
16	TRBV18	TRBD1	TRBJ1-2	-	CASSPPGTALWYGYTF	TGTGCCAGCTCACCACCGGGGACAGCTCTATGGTATGGCTACACCTTC
15	TRBV7-2	TRBD2	TRBJ2-7	-	CASSLVTSEPYEQYF	TGTGCCAGCAGCTTAGTTACTAGCGAGCCCTACGAGCAGTACTTC
15	TRBV15	TRBD2	TRBJ2-1	few	CATSPQRESVNEQFF	TGTGCCACCAGCCCTCAGCGGGAGAGCGTCAATGAGCAGTTCTTC
18	TRBV19	-	TRBJ1-5	-	CASSIGSLAGVGNQPQHF	TGTGCCAGTAGTATAGGATCGCTGGCAGGGGTCGGCAATCAGCCCCAGCATTTT
16	TRBV28	TRBD2	TRBJ2-2	-	CASSSWSGSNTGELFF	TGTGCCAGCAGTTCCTGGAGCGGGAGCAACACCGGGGAGCTGTTTTTT
17	TRBV15	TRBD1	TRBJ1-2	-	CATSGPDREKANYGYTF	TGTGCCACCAGCGGACCAGACAGGGAAAAAGCTAACTATGGCTACACCTTC
15	TRBV7-9	-	TRBJ1-3	-	CASSNSGGSGNTIYF	TGTGCCAGCAGCAACTCCGGGGGCTCTGGAAACACCATATATTTT
15	TRBV9	-	TRBJ2-7	-	CASSGVEGASYEQYF	TGTGCCAGCAGCGGGGTGGAGGGGGCTTCCTACGAGCAGTACTTC
17	TRBV27	TRBD1	TRBJ2-7	-	CASSSLLSGTGVYEQYF	TGTGCCAGCAGTTCACTCCTCTCCGGGACAGGGGTCTACGAGCAGTACTTC
15	TRBV7-2	-	TRBJ1-3	-	CASSLAGDSGNTIYF	TGTGCCAGCAGCTTAGCCGGGGACTCTGGAAACACCATATATTTT
13	TRBV27	-	TRBJ2-7	-	CASSPYVSYEQYF	TGTGCCAGCAGTCCCTACGTTTCCTACGAGCAGTACTTC
19	TRBV5-1	TRBD2	TRBJ2-2	few	CASSQRTGSGTMNTGELFF	TGCGCCAGCAGCCAACGGACTGGTAGCGGGACCATGAACACCGGGGAGCTGTTTTTT
11	TRBV2	-	TRBJ2-7	-	CASRVSYEQYF	TGTGCCAGCCGGGTCTCCTACGAGCAGTACTTC
14	TRBV5-1	-	TRBJ2-7	-	CASSLGQATYEQYF	TGCGCCAGCAGCTTGGGACAGGCAACCTACGAGCAGTACTTC
16	TRBV5-4	-	TRBJ1-3	-	CASSLQGGDSGNTIYF	TGTGCCAGCAGCTTGCAGGGCGGAGACTCTGGAAACACCATATATTTT
13	TRBV27	-	TRBJ2-7	-	CASSFGGENEQYF	TGTGCCAGCAGTTTTGGCGGGGAAAACGAGCAGTACTTC
15	TRBV25-1	TRBD1	TRBJ2-7	once	CASSRRTGGNYEQYF	TGTGCCAGCAGCCGCAGGACAGGGGGTAACTACGAGCAGTACTTC
15	TRBV5-1	-	TRBJ2-7	once	CASSDPQGGSYEQYF	TGCGCCAGCAGCGACCCACAGGGCGGATCCTACGAGCAGTACTTC
14	TRBV19	-	TRBJ2-7	few	CARTQGPASREQYF	TGTGCCCGGACCCAGGGTCCGGCTTCTCGCGAGCAGTACTTC
14	TRBV5-1	-	TRBJ2-4	-	CASSPGDSKNIQYF	TGCGCCAGCAGCCCGGGGGACAGCAAAAACATTCAGTACTTC
15	TRBV7-2	-	TRBJ1-5	once	CASSPSWDSNQPQHF	TGTGCCAGCAGCCCTAGCTGGGATAGCAATCAGCCCCAGCATTTT
16	TRBV5-1	TRBD1	TRBJ2-2	-	CASSLTGAPNTGELFF	TGCGCCAGCAGCCTGACAGGGGCCCCCAACACCGGGGAGCTGTTTTTT
14	TRBV9	-	TRBJ2-1	-	CASSVSGSYNEQFF	TGTGCCAGCAGCGTATCGGGCTCCTACAATGAGCAGTTCTTC
16	TRBV28	-	TRBJ1-6	-	CASSSPGGPVNSPLHF	TGTGCCAGCAGTTCCCCCGGAGGCCCTGTTAATTCACCCCTCCACTTT
12	TRBV19	-	TRBJ2-1	few	CASGGTGNEQFF	TGTGCCAGTGGCGGGACGGGGAATGAGCAGTTCTTC